The clone carrying this T cell receptor beta chain was recorded at least ten times. Germline CDR1 is LNHDA and CDR2 is SQIVND (reference sequence). V lost 5 bases, J lost 4 bases, and 16 bases lay in between. The CDR3 has 15 amino acids. As handled by the study authors: Reference gene primer amplification gave estimated nucleated cell counts. TCRdb's copy holds only in-frame clones and misses some; the assay was immunoSEQ multiplex PCR. V and J calls and clone size come straight from that table; D and trimming were deduced from the DNA. The table has about 170,000 clones, more than 70% seen once. The data stem from a study of blood T cell repertoires in COVID-19. Study-wide background: From the United States, Italy and Spain came samples of acute and convalescent COVID-19. The analysed material was cDNA or gDNA that came from T cells, B-cell-depleted T cells, or PBMCs.

Specimen: peripheral blood. The clonotype comes from an older woman who had recovered from COVID-19. The chain is built from TRBV19 and TRBJ2-3; perhaps TRBD2 as D (7 bases). The CDR3 coding sequence is TGTGCCAGTAGTCGTCCCGGGGAGGGGGCAGATACGCAGTATTTT. Protein: CASSRPGEGADTQYF.